Sequencing of this TCR beta chain was carried out in a study of shared clonotypes between healthy human individuals. Across the study: Participating donors consisted of a couple of women and a few men aged 18 to 49. Broader study findings: About 5% of naive CD4 clonotypes were common to four donors. Donors were few, which limited the genetic and exposure-history diversity represented.

This clone was seen just once. Its antigen is unknown. Libraries were prepared by immunoSEQ multiplex PCR; TCRdb keeps only in-frame clonotypes and omits some of them. The sample yields about 2 million clones, about 95% seen once. The naive CD8 population came from CD45RO-negative cells selected for CCR7, without terminally differentiated effector memory CD45RA+ cells. Among the donors, all were Caucasian adults who lived in Nashville, Tennessee. V lost 8 bases to trimming and J lost 3 bases, with 7 bases between them. The CDR3 has 11 residues. Germline V lookup: CDR1 MNHNY, CDR2 SVGAGI (reference sequence).

This clonotype originated in a man aged 18 to 35 in good health. V and J are TRBV6-6 and TRBJ1-1; no clear D gene. The material sequenced was naive CD8+ T cells sorted from blood. CDR3 protein: CASHEYTEAFF. For the CDR3, the DNA is TGTGCCAGCCATGAGTACACTGAAGCTTTCTTT.